This passage covers 4 T cell receptor beta chains from one sample sequenced in a study of cytomegalovirus exposure and HLA in healthy donors. The PCR used 60 Vbeta and 13 Jbeta primers. TCRdb keeps only in-frame clones here, not all; method: immunoSEQ multiplex PCR. The table has 120,000 or so clones, more than 65% seen once. Sample: PBMCs. Source of these receptors: a human donor in good health.

The chain joins TRBV18 to TRBJ2-7; possible D gene TRBD2, 6 bases. Germline lookup yields CDR1 KGHSH and CDR2 LQKENI. Trimming stripped 2 bases from V and 2 bases from J, with 10 bases between. CDR3 length: 14 amino acids. The CDR3 here is CASSPDRTTYEQYF. The CDR3 bases are TGTGCCAGCTCACCAGATAGGACTACCTACGAGCAGTACTTC.

The chain combines TRBV10-3 with TRBJ2-2; D possibly corresponds to TRBD1 (5 bases). This CDR3 comprises 13 residues. Trimming left V 10 bases short and J 6 bases short, with 15 bases between. Germline V lookup: CDR1 ENHRY, CDR2 SYGVKD. CDR3 nucleotides: TGTGCCACCCAGGGTGACGACGCCGGGGAGCTGTTTTTT. Amino acids: CATQGDDAGELFF.

This chain links TRBV9 with TRBJ2-1; a possible D gene is TRBD2 (6 bases). This CDR3 is 16 amino acids long. V lost 4 bases and J lost 3, with 17 bases in between. In germline, CDR1 is SGDLS, CDR2 YYNGEE. CDR3 nucleotide sequence: TGTGCCAGCAGCTTCTCCGGGACTTCCTTCTACAATGAGCAGTTCTTC. This gives the protein CASSFSGTSFYNEQFF.

V usage is TRBV6-6 and J usage is TRBJ2-3; TRBD2 matches at 9 bases. Germline V CDR1 and CDR2: MNHNY, SVGAGI (reference sequence). V shed 10 bases, J shed 7 bases, and the junction held 12 bases outside the gene matches. This CDR3 is built from 14 residues. CDR3 region: CAIQDSGRGNTQYF. For the CDR3, the DNA is TGTGCCATTCAGGATAGCGGGAGAGGAAATACGCAGTATTTT.